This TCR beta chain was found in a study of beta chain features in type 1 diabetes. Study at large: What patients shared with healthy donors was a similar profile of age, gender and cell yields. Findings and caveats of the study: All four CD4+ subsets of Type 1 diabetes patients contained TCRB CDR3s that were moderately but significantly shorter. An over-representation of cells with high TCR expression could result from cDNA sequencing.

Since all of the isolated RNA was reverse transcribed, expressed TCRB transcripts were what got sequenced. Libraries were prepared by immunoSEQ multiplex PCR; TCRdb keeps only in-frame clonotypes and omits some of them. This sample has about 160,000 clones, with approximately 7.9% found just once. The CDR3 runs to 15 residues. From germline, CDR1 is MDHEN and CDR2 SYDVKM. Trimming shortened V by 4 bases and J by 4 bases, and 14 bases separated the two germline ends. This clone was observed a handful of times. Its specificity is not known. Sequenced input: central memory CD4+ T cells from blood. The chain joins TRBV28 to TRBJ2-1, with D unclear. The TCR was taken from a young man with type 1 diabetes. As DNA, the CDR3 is TGTGCCAGCAGTTCCTCCCAAGTTCAGTACAATGAGCAGTTCTTC. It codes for CASSSSQVQYNEQFF.